The clone carrying this TCR beta chain came up once. The table came from immunoSEQ multiplex PCR; TCRdb's copy has only in-frame clones and leaves some out. The profile shows 60,000 to 65,000 clones, approximately 90% of them singletons. This entry belongs to a study of OX40 agonist ivuxolimab in advanced cancers. Study-level information: In this trial design, patients received ivuxolimab intravenously at 0.01 to 10 mg/kg every 2 weeks. A mean age of roughly 60 years, range roughly 23 to 85, was recorded, and roughly 80% were male.

In germline, CDR1 is SEHNR, CDR2 FQNEAQ (reference sequence). The length of the CDR3 is 15 residues. V was pared by 2 bases and J by 0 bases, with 10 bases between. Sequencing was performed on CD4+ or CD8+ T cells sorted from blood, taken in a trial of the OX40 agonist ivuxolimab. The genes are TRBV7-9 and TRBJ2-5; possible D gene TRBD2, 5 bases. This clonotype was obtained from an adult with an advanced solid tumor such as melanoma, head and neck, liver or kidney cancer. CDR3 sequence reads: CASSLREAYQETQYF. CDR3 sequence (DNA): TGTGCCAGCAGCTTACGGGAAGCGTACCAAGAGACCCAGTACTTC.